These 8 T cell receptor beta chains originate from one sample sequenced in a study of control samples from healthy donors and cancer patients. Sequencing was performed with immunoSEQ multiplex PCR; in TCRdb, only in-frame clones are kept and a portion is missing. Here the sample spans 55,000 to 85,000 clones, around 87% being singletons. Sequenced sample: PBMCs. These receptors were taken from a woman in her forties or fifties with head and neck cancer.

The chain is built from TRBV6-5 and TRBJ2-2; maybe TRBD2 (5 bases). With 5 bases removed from V and 1 base from J, the gap between germline ends came to 8 bases. The CDR3 runs to 14 residues. Germline CDR1 and CDR2: MNHEY and SVGAGI. CDR3 loop: CASSLRENTGELFF. In nucleotides, the CDR3 is TGTGCCAGCAGTCTCCGGGAGAACACCGGGGAGCTGTTTTTT.

The J gene is TRBJ2-7, the V gene TRBV4-1; TRBD2 matches 8 bases. The CDR3 spans 18 residues. The ends lost 2 bases at V and 5 bases at J; junction bases unmatched: 17. Per germline, CDR1 MGHRA and CDR2 YSYEKL. The CDR3 DNA reads as TGCGCCAGCAGCCAATCCAGAATGGGGGGCGGGGGGCGCGACGAGCAGTACTTC. Translating it yields CASSQSRMGGGGRDEQYF.

The V and J genes are TRBV19 and TRBJ1-2; D is undetermined. V lost 6 bases and J 4 bases, leaving 15 bases between the germline ends. Germline loops: CDR1 LNHDA, CDR2 SQIVND (reference sequence). The CDR3 has 14 residues. CDR3 amino acids: CASRSTPESYGYTF. The CDR3 DNA is TGTGCCAGTAGAAGTACCCCGGAGAGCTATGGCTACACCTTC.

The rearrangement joins TRBV20-1 to TRBJ2-7, with D possibly matching TRBD1 (5 bases). Trimming took 3 bases from V and 2 from J, leaving 8 bases between them. Germline assignment: CDR1 DFQATT and CDR2 SNEGSKA (reference sequence). The CDR3 contains 12 residues. The chain's CDR3 is CSASDSPYEQYF. Here the CDR3 DNA reads TGCAGTGCTAGTGACAGCCCCTACGAGCAGTACTTC.

The sample holds a few counts of this clone. The J gene is TRBJ2-7, the V gene TRBV20-1; no clear D gene. Germline-derived CDR1 and CDR2 are DFQATT and SNEGSKA (reference sequence). The CDR3 loop spans 11 amino acids. The V gene lost 3 bases and the J gene lost 7 bases, with 10 bases spanning the gap. CDR3 sequence reads: CSARAEWEQYF. Here the CDR3 DNA reads TGCAGTGCTAGGGCAGAGTGGGAGCAGTACTTC.

The V and J genes are TRBV10-3 and TRBJ2-7, with D unclear. The CDR3 runs to 15 residues. The germline gives CDR1 ENHRY, CDR2 SYGVKD. V lost 2 bases to trimming and J lost 10 bases, with 21 bases between them. The CDR3 nucleotides read TGTGCCATCAGTGAGAGGAATCGCCAATTTCTACACCAGTACTTC. The encoded protein is CAISERNRQFLHQYF.

The V and J genes are TRBV5-5 and TRBJ1-2, with a tentative D call TRBD1 (5 bases). This CDR3 has 13 residues. Trimming removed 0 bases from V and 8 bases from J, with 11 bases in between. Per the germline V gene, CDR1 is SGHKS and CDR2 is YYEKEE (reference sequence). CDR3 sequence reads: CASSLEGVGGYTF. CDR3 nucleotide sequence: TGTGCCAGCAGCTTGGAAGGGGTGGGGGGCTACACCTTC.

The rearrangement joins TRBV2 to TRBJ2-7; D ambiguous. There are 14 residues in the CDR3. Trimming took 6 bases from V and 6 from J, leaving 18 bases between them. In germline, CDR1 is SNHLY, CDR2 FYNNEI. DNA of the CDR3: TGTGCCAGCAGCGACCCCCTTGGGTTGGGCGAGCAGTACTTC. Its translation is CASSDPLGLGEQYF.